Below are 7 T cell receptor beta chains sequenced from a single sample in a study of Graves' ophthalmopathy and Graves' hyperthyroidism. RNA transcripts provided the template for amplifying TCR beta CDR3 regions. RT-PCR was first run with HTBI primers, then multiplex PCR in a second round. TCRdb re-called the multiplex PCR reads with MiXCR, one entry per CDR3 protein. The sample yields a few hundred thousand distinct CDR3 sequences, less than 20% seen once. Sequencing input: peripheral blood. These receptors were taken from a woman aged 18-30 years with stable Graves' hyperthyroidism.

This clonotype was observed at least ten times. The CDR3 reads CASSPGAGYQETQYF. CDR3 bases: TGTGCCAGCAGCCCCGGGGCGGGGTACCAAGAGACCCAGTACTTC. The chain couples TRBV11-2 to TRBJ2-5, with TRBD2 as a possible D gene (6 bases). Per the germline V gene, CDR1 is SGHAT and CDR2 is FQNNGV. The length of the CDR3 is 15 residues. V lost 5 bases and J lost 0, with 13 bases in between.

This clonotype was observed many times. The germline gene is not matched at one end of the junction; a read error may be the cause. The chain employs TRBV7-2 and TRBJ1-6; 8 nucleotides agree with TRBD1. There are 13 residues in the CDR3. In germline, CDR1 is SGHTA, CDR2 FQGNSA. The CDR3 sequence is CVSSSRTGPPLHF. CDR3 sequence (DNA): TGTGTCAGCAGCTCTAGGACAGGGCCACCCCTCCACTTT.

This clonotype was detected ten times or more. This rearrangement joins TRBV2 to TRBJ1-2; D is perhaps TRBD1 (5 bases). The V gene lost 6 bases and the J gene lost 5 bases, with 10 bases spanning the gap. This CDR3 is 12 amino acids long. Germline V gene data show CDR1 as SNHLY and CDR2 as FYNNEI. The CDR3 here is CASRGTLYGYTF. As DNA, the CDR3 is TGTGCCAGCAGGGGGACTCTGTATGGCTACACCTTC.

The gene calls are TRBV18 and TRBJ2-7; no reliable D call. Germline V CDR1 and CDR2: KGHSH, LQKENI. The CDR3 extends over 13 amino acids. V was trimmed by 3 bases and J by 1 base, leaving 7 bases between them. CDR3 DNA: TGTGCCAGCTCACCCCATAAATCCTACGAGCAGTACTTC. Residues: CASSPHKSYEQYF.

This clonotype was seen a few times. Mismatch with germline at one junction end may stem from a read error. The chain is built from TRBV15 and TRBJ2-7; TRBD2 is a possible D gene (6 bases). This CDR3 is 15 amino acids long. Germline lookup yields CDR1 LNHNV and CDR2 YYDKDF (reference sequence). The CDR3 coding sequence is TGTGCCACCGGCAGAATCCCCCGGGGGAACTACGAGCAGTACTTC. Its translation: CATGRIPRGNYEQYF.

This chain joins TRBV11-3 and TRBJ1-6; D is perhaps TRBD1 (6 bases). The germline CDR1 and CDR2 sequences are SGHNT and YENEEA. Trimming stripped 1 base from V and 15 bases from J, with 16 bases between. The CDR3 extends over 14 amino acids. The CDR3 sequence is CASSLGRDIPHLHF. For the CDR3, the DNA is TGTGCCAGCAGCTTAGGCCGGGACATTCCACACCTCCACTTT.

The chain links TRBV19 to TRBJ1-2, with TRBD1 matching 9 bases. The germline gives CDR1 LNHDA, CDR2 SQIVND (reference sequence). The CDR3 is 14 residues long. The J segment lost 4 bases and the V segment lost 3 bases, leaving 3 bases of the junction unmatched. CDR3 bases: TGTGCCAGTAGTATCACAGGGGGCTCCTATGGCTACACCTTC. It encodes CASSITGGSYGYTF.